The entry below gives a single T cell receptor (beta chain) sequence along with its context. Authors' processing steps: Reference gene primer amplification yielded estimated nucleated cell counts. Using immunoSEQ multiplex PCR, the repertoire was profiled, and TCRdb retains in-frame clones only, with some absent. V and J calls plus clone size are reproduced from that table; the DNA served to infer D and trimming. Of 200,000 to 250,000 clones in the sample, 88% were seen once. The data are from a study of blood T cell repertoires in COVID-19. Study as a whole: In each case, the material was cDNA or gDNA derived from T cells, B-cell-depleted T cells, or PBMCs.

Trimming stripped 10 bases from V and 3 bases from J, with 15 bases between. The CDR3 extends over 13 amino acids. Per the germline V gene, CDR1 is MNHEY and CDR2 is SVGAGI. The sequenced sample consisted of peripheral blood. The receptor's source is a man aged 18-30 years with active or convalescent COVID-19. This chain uses TRBV6-5 with TRBJ1-1, with D unresolved. The CDR3 spells CATSPGVYTEAFF. DNA for the CDR3: TGTGCCACATCGCCCGGGGTGTACACTGAAGCTTTCTTT.